This T cell receptor beta chain was sequenced during a study of blood T cell repertoires in COVID-19. The repertoire was sequenced with immunoSEQ multiplex PCR; TCRdb's copy has only in-frame clones and lacks some. Of around 300,000 clones detected, 90% appear once; the ten largest clones hold roughly 1%. The CDR3 length is 14 residues. The germline V gene has CDR1 MNHEY and CDR2 SVGAGI. V dropped 7 bases and J dropped 3 bases, with 13 bases sitting between them. The sequencing sample was made of peripheral blood. The J gene is TRBJ1-5, the V gene TRBV6-5; maybe TRBD1 (5 bases). This TCR was sampled from a woman in her 40s with COVID-19, enrolled during active disease. DNA for the CDR3: TGTGCCAGCAAGGGGTCCGACCACAATCAGCCCCAGCATTTT. Translated, it gives CASKGSDHNQPQHF.